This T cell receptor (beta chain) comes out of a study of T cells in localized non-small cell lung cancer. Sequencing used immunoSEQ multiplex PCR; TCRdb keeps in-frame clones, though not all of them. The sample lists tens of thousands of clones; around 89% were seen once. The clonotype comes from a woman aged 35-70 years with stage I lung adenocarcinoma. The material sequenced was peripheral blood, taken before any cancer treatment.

The DNA for the CDR3 is TGTGCCAGCAGTTACAGAGCTACTTTAAACACCGGGGAGCTGTTTTTT. Translating gives CASSYRATLNTGELFF. This chain uses TRBV6-5 with TRBJ2-2; D is undetermined. CDR1 and CDR2 from the germline V gene are MNHEY and SVGAGI. The V end lost 2 bases, the J end lost 2 bases, and 12 bases lay between the germline ends. The CDR3 covers 16 residues.